These 31 T cell receptor beta chains were all obtained from the same sample, sequenced in a study of human thymus T cells (dated by TCRdb to 2018 to 2020). The library came from the immunoSEQ multiplex PCR assay. In TCRdb, the immuneACCESS table is reduced to in-frame sequences with V and J assigned. These tables do not hold every clone; where another copy was compared, an unresolved V gene accounts for under half, and the others remain unexplained. In all, the sample holds 75,000 to 90,000 clones, and just over 95% of those were seen once. Jointly, the top ten make up under 0.035% of the sample. The thymus tissue came from surgical resects taken out during corrective cardiac surgery. Sequenced input: thymus tissue. These receptors originate from a boy younger than two with a congenital heart defect but otherwise immunologically healthy.

The V gene is TRBV6-1, the J gene TRBJ1-1; the D gene is possibly TRBD1 (5 bases). Trimming removed 0 bases from V and 2 bases from J, with 16 bases in between. This CDR3 is 17 amino acids long. The V gene's germline CDR1 is MNHNS and CDR2 SASEGT. The CDR3 DNA follows: TGTGCCAGCAGTGAAGCATACCAGGGTGGATTTAACACTGAAGCTTTCTTT. Amino acid sequence: CASSEAYQGGFNTEAFF.

The rearrangement uses TRBV2 and TRBJ1-2, with 9 bases identical to TRBD1. This CDR3 region has 19 residues. V shed 5 bases, J shed 2 bases, and the junction held 18 bases outside the gene matches. Germline lookup yields CDR1 SNHLY and CDR2 FYNNEI. CDR3 sequence reads: CASSPNQATGGSKNYGYTF. The CDR3 DNA sequence: TGTGCCAGCAGTCCAAACCAGGCGACAGGGGGGAGTAAGAACTATGGCTACACCTTC.

This chain joins TRBV30 and TRBJ2-3, with D perhaps matching TRBD1 or TRBD2 (6 bases each). V lost 3 bases and J lost 5, with 12 bases in between. The CDR3 is 13 amino acids. Germline V gene lookup returns CDR1 GTSNPN and CDR2 SVGIG (reference sequence). The CDR3 spells CAWRGGRGDTQYF. For the CDR3, the DNA is TGTGCCTGGAGGGGGGGCCGGGGAGATACGCAGTATTTT.

V usage is TRBV15 and J usage is TRBJ2-4; the D gene is possibly TRBD1 (6 bases). CDR1 is LNHNV and CDR2 is YYDKDF in the germline V gene (reference sequence). This CDR3 has 15 amino acids. The V end lost 0 bases, the J end lost 3 bases, and 9 bases lay between the germline ends. The chain's CDR3 is CATSRDPGDKNIQYF. CDR3 in DNA: TGTGCCACCAGCAGAGATCCAGGGGACAAAAACATTCAGTACTTC.

This sequence joins TRBV6-5 and TRBJ2-1; 10 bases line up with TRBD1. The CDR3 extends over 15 amino acids. In germline, CDR1 is MNHEY, CDR2 SVGAGI. The trim removed 2 bases at V and 5 bases at J, leaving 3 bases unmatched. CDR3 DNA sequence: TGTGCCAGCAGTTACGGACAGGGGGAAGACAATGAGCAGTTCTTC. Translated: CASSYGQGEDNEQFF.

This clone was found once. The V and J genes are TRBV7-2 and TRBJ2-5, with 8 positions matching TRBD2. Germline-derived CDR1 and CDR2 are SGHTA and FQGNSA. V shed 2 bases, J shed 2 bases, and the junction held 4 bases outside the gene matches. This CDR3 comprises 15 residues. CDR3 sequence reads: CASSLMRGVQETQYF. In DNA form, the CDR3 reads TGTGCCAGCAGCTTAATGCGGGGGGTACAAGAGACCCAGTACTTC.

This clone was seen a few times. V is TRBV6-1 and J is TRBJ1-2; no firm D call. Germline V gene sequence: CDR1 MNHNS, CDR2 SASEGT. The CDR3 consists of 13 residues. Trimming left V 2 bases short and J 4 bases short, with 8 bases between. The CDR3 DNA is TGTGCCAGCAGTGAACTGACGGCCTATGGCTACACCTTC. It translates to CASSELTAYGYTF.

The J gene is TRBJ2-1, the V gene TRBV19, with TRBD2 identical over 9 bases. The J segment lost 3 bases and the V segment lost 6 bases, leaving 3 bases of the junction unmatched. The CDR3 consists of 14 residues. Germline lookup yields CDR1 LNHDA and CDR2 SQIVND (reference sequence). In nucleotides, the CDR3 is TGTGCCAGTAGCGGGACTAGCCTCTACAATGAGCAGTTCTTC. It specifies CASSGTSLYNEQFF.

This sequence joins TRBV5-6 and TRBJ2-7; TRBD1 matches 9 bases. The V gene end was trimmed by 2 bases and the J gene end by 0 bases; junction bases not matched to a gene: 15. The germline V gene has CDR1 SGHDT and CDR2 YYEEEE. The CDR3 totals 19 residues. The CDR3 region is CASSLRTGEGLRSSYEQYF. The CDR3 nucleotides are TGTGCCAGCAGCTTACGGACAGGGGAAGGGTTAAGGAGCTCCTACGAGCAGTACTTC.

The rearrangement links TRBV5-1 to TRBJ2-5, with 12 bases that match TRBD2. The germline V gene encodes CDR1 SGHRS and CDR2 YFSETQ. The V segment lost 0 bases and the J segment 5 bases; nucleotides outside the gene matches: 5. CDR3 size: 16 residues. The CDR3 DNA is TGCGCCAGCAGCTTGGCCACGACTAGCGGGAGTGAGACCCAGTACTTC. It is translated as CASSLATTSGSETQYF.

The chain has TRBV30 and TRBJ2-7; the D gene is possibly TRBD1 (6 bases). V lost 4 bases to trimming and J lost 7 bases, with 17 bases between them. This CDR3 comprises 13 residues. Germline assignment: CDR1 GTSNPN and CDR2 SVGIG (reference sequence). CDR3 coding DNA: TGTGCCTGGATGGCCGCGAGAGGGACAGAGCAGTACTTC. It specifies CAWMAARGTEQYF.

V and J are TRBV7-2 and TRBJ1-1, with 9 nucleotides matching TRBD1. This CDR3 spans 12 amino acids. V trimming: 1 base; J trimming: 11 bases; junction bases outside the gene matches: 2. The V gene's germline CDR1 is SGHTA and CDR2 FQGNSA. CDR3 nucleotides: TGTGCCAGCAGCTTAGGACAGGGGGGTGCTTTCTTT. Translated, it gives CASSLGQGGAFF.

The chain uses TRBV7-9 and TRBJ2-2; 9 nucleotides line up with TRBD2. The germline gives CDR1 SEHNR, CDR2 FQNEAQ (reference sequence). The trim removed 0 bases at V and 2 bases at J, leaving 4 bases unmatched. The CDR3 loop spans 17 amino acids. Written as DNA, the CDR3 is TGTGCCAGCAGCTTAGCTCTAGCGGGACTCAACACCGGGGAGCTGTTTTTT. Residues: CASSLALAGLNTGELFF. The full variable domain, with the rest looked up from reference TRBV7-9 and TRBJ2-2, is DTGVSQNPRHKITKRGQNVTFRCDPISEHNRLYWYRQTLGQGPEFLTYFQNEAQLEKSRLLSDRFSAERPKGSFSTLEIQRTEQGDSAMYLCASSLALAGLNTGELFFGEGSRLTVL.

The chain uses TRBV6-1 and TRBJ1-1; 7 bases line up with TRBD1. V was clipped by 1 base and J by 1 base; unmatched bases: 6. The CDR3 is 16 residues long. Germline CDR1 and CDR2: MNHNS and SASEGT. CDR3 sequence (DNA): TGTGCCAGCAGTGAAGGGAGACAGGGACAGAACACTGAAGCTTTCTTT. Protein sequence: CASSEGRQGQNTEAFF.

DNA for the CDR3: TGTGCCAGCAGCCTAGAAGCAGATACGCAGTATTTT. It yields the protein CASSLEADTQYF. V is TRBV7-9 and J is TRBJ2-3; D gene ambiguous. The CDR3 extends over 12 amino acids. Germline V gene sequence: CDR1 SEHNR, CDR2 FQNEAQ (reference sequence). Trimming left V 5 bases short and J 4 bases short, with 7 bases between.

This rearrangement joins TRBV4-3 to TRBJ1-2; no reliable D call. This CDR3 region has 17 residues. V lost 0 bases, J lost 8 bases, and 22 bases lay in between. Germline V gene sequence: CDR1 LGHNA, CDR2 YSLEER. The CDR3 sequence: CASSQEGLPNPDSGYTF. The CDR3, as DNA: TGCGCCAGCAGCCAAGAAGGGCTGCCAAATCCGGATAGCGGCTACACCTTC.

The gene calls are TRBV5-8 and TRBJ2-2; a weak D match, TRBD2 (5 bases). V was pared by 10 bases and J by 0 bases, with 10 bases between. The CDR3 runs to 13 residues. Germline V gene sequence: CDR1 SGHTS, CDR2 YDEGEE. CDR3 DNA sequence: TGTGCCGCCGGGGTTGCGAACACCGGGGAGCTGTTTTTT. Its translation: CAAGVANTGELFF.

This rearrangement joins TRBV12-5 to TRBJ1-6, with D uncertain. CDR1 is LGHNT and CDR2 is FRNRAP in the germline V gene. CDR3 length: 17 amino acids. V lost 0 bases, J lost 7 bases, and 16 bases lay in between. The CDR3 DNA reads as TGTGCTAGTGGTTTGGTGACCACTCGGGGAGGGAATTCACCCCTCCACTTT. Its translation is CASGLVTTRGGNSPLHF.

The V gene is TRBV4-2, the J gene TRBJ2-3; weak D call: TRBD2 (6 bases). Trimming took 0 bases from V and 5 from J, leaving 15 bases between them. This CDR3 is 16 amino acids long. Germline V gene sequence: CDR1 LGHNA, CDR2 YNFKEQ. The CDR3 protein is CASSQDTRGSRDTQYF. CDR3 DNA sequence: TGTGCCAGCAGCCAAGATACCCGGGGGTCCAGAGATACGCAGTATTTT.

The CDR3 loop reads CASSHTGVDNEQFF. The CDR3 bases are TGTGCCAGCAGCCACACGGGGGTGGACAATGAGCAGTTCTTC. The chain is built from TRBV11-3 and TRBJ2-1; D is possibly TRBD2 (6 bases). The CDR3 spans 14 residues. The germline gives CDR1 SGHNT, CDR2 YENEEA. V lost 5 bases, J lost 5 bases, and 13 bases lay in between.

The rearrangement uses TRBV12-5 and TRBJ2-2; D perhaps matches TRBD1 (6 bases). Trimming shortened V by 7 bases and J by 3 bases, and 18 bases separated the two germline ends. This CDR3 is 16 amino acids long. Germline V gene lookup returns CDR1 LGHNT and CDR2 FRNRAP. In DNA, the CDR3 is TGTGCTAGTGCCTCGCGACAACAGGGATACACCGGGGAGCTGTTTTTT. Residues: CASASRQQGYTGELFF. Combining the CDR3 with reference TRBV12-5 and TRBJ2-2 gives the whole variable domain DARVTQTPRHKVTEMGQEVTMRCQPILGHNTVFWYRQTMMQGLELLAYFRNRAPLDDSGMPKDRFSAEMPDATLATLKIQPSEPRDSAVYFCASASRQQGYTGELFFGEGSRLTVL.

The count of this clone is one. DNA of the CDR3: TGTGCCAGCAGCTTCTTCGGCCGGGAAGGGGTGCCCAATCAGCCCCAGCATTTT. This translates into CASSFFGREGVPNQPQHF. The gene calls are TRBV7-8 and TRBJ1-5; a possible D gene is TRBD1 (5 bases). V was clipped by 3 bases and J by 3 bases, with 21 bases between them. This CDR3 has 18 residues. Germline V gene data show CDR1 as SGHVS and CDR2 as FQNEAQ.

This chain joins TRBV28 and TRBJ2-7; 8 bases are a match to TRBD2. The length of the CDR3 is 15 residues. The germline V gene encodes CDR1 MDHEN and CDR2 SYDVKM. J was trimmed by 3 bases and V by 3 bases; bases with no gene match: 7. CDR3 protein: CASSFSTGGYYEQYF. CDR3 DNA: TGTGCCAGCAGTTTCTCGACGGGAGGGTACTACGAGCAGTACTTC.

The rearrangement links TRBV4-2 to TRBJ2-1; D possibly corresponds to TRBD2 (5 bases). Trimming stripped 4 bases from V and 5 bases from J, with 15 bases between. This CDR3 is 15 amino acids long. Germline V gene data show CDR1 as LGHNA and CDR2 as YNFKEQ. The chain's CDR3 is CASSRRLPQHNEQFF. The DNA of the CDR3 is TGTGCCAGCAGCCGACGACTACCCCAACACAATGAGCAGTTCTTC.

V is TRBV6-6 and J is TRBJ2-5, with D perhaps TRBD1 or TRBD2 (5 bases each). The CDR3 length is 12 residues. The germline V gene encodes CDR1 MNHNY and CDR2 SVGAGI (reference sequence). The germline V and J ends were trimmed by 2 bases and 4 bases, with 5 bases remaining between them. CDR3 sequence: CASSYGGETQYF. The CDR3 DNA is TGTGCCAGCAGTTACGGGGGAGAGACCCAGTACTTC.

J is TRBJ2-5 and V is TRBV7-2; D may be TRBD1 (5 bases). The CDR3 extends over 14 amino acids. The germline V and J ends were trimmed by 1 base and 9 bases, with 15 bases remaining between them. Germline CDR1 SGHTA, CDR2 FQGNSA. CDR3 region: CASSLVGRAVAQYF. The CDR3 region has the DNA TGTGCCAGCAGCTTAGTTGGCAGGGCAGTGGCCCAGTACTTC.

The chain is built from TRBV7-9 and TRBJ2-5; D unresolved. The CDR3 contains 13 residues. The germline V and J ends were trimmed by 1 base and 0 bases, with 3 bases remaining between them. The germline CDR1 and CDR2 sequences are SEHNR and FQNEAQ (reference sequence). The CDR3 protein is CASSLENQETQYF. CDR3 sequence (DNA): TGTGCCAGCAGCTTAGAAAACCAAGAGACCCAGTACTTC.

V usage is TRBV2 and J usage is TRBJ2-2, with 7 positions matching TRBD1. The CDR3 loop spans 16 amino acids. With 4 bases clipped from V and 3 bases from J, the junction kept 8 bases outside the gene matches. Germline CDR1 SNHLY, CDR2 FYNNEI. For the CDR3, the DNA is TGTGCCAGCAGTGGGGGAGACAGGGACGACACCGGGGAGCTGTTTTTT. Amino acid sequence: CASSGGDRDDTGELFF.

The chain is built from TRBV5-1 and TRBJ2-3; TRBD2 matches 10 bases. J was trimmed by 5 bases and V by 3 bases; bases with no gene match: 9. The CDR3 has 16 residues. Germline V lookup: CDR1 SGHRS, CDR2 YFSETQ. In DNA form, the CDR3 reads TGCGCCAGCAGCTACAGAGCGGGAGGGCCAGAAGATACGCAGTATTTT. The encoded protein is CASSYRAGGPEDTQYF.

The chain combines TRBV27 with TRBJ1-2; 7 bases are shared with TRBD1. CDR3 length equals 13 residues. V trimming: 4 bases; J trimming: 2 bases; junction bases outside the gene matches: 1. Germline loops: CDR1 MNHEY, CDR2 SMNVEV (reference sequence). CDR3 in amino acids: CASSSTGNYGYTF. The DNA for the CDR3 is TGTGCCAGCAGTTCGACAGGGAACTATGGCTACACCTTC.

The genes are TRBV27 and TRBJ1-3; D ambiguous. The CDR3 length is 16 residues. V was cut by 2 bases and J by 1 base, with 12 bases left in between. The germline gives CDR1 MNHEY, CDR2 SMNVEV (reference sequence). The CDR3 DNA is TGTGCCAGCAGTTTAAACGCCCGCGGGTCTGGAAACACCATATATTTT. Protein product: CASSLNARGSGNTIYF.